What follows are 27 T cell receptor beta chains derived from one specimen sequenced in a study of CD8 T cells in ankylosing spondylitis. TCRdb analysed the 5' RACE reads with MiXCR anew, one entry per CDR3 protein. Among over 700,000 distinct CDR3 sequences listed, around 20% were seen once. Antigens for these TCRs are unknown. Study-wide points: A motif in TCR beta, a set of roughly 8 highly homologous variants, appeared characteristic of ankylosing spondylitis blood.

The sample comprised blood, either unsorted or a sorted T cell fraction (not recorded which). The receptors stem from a male donor with ankylosing spondylitis.

V usage is TRBV6-7 and J usage is TRBJ1-1, with no clear D. TRBV6-7 has ORF status, its function being uncertain. Trimming stripped 0 bases from V and 4 bases from J, with 9 bases between. CDR3 length equals 14 residues. The CDR3 loop is CASSYSGISTEAFF. CDR3 nucleotides: TGTGCCAGCAGTTACTCCGGAATTTCCACTGAAGCTTTCTTT.

The chain couples TRBV4-2 to TRBJ2-5, with TRBD2 matching over 12 bases. This CDR3 has 16 residues. Germline trimming cut 3 bases from V and 2 bases from J; bases unmatched to any gene: 4. Germline assignment: CDR1 LGHNA and CDR2 YNFKEQ. CDR3 sequence reads: CASSHGLAGRQETQYF. CDR3 bases: TGTGCCAGCAGCCACGGACTAGCGGGGAGACAAGAGACCCAGTACTTC.

In this sample, this clonotype turned up a few times. The rearrangement uses TRBV20-1 and TRBJ1-4; tentative D call: TRBD1 (5 bases). Per the germline V gene, CDR1 is DFQATT and CDR2 is SNEGSKA (reference sequence). There are 15 residues in the CDR3. Trimming took off 3 bases at V and 0 bases at J, with 11 bases between the two ends. DNA for the CDR3: TGCAGTGCTAGGGACTACAGGTCAACTAATGAAAAACTGTTTTTT. This sequence encodes CSARDYRSTNEKLFF.

V gene TRBV7-2 combines with J gene TRBJ2-7, with 7 bases lining up with TRBD1. Trimming at V came to 2 bases and at J to 3 bases, leaving 4 bases not matched to a gene. CDR3 length: 14 residues. Germline V gene sequence: CDR1 SGHTA, CDR2 FQGNSA. Written as DNA, the CDR3 is TGTGCCAGCAGCTTACCGGGACAGCTCTACGAGCAGTACTTC. Translated, it gives CASSLPGQLYEQYF.

This clonotype has a handful of counts. The chain has TRBV27 and TRBJ2-3, with D perhaps TRBD2 (5 bases). The CDR3 runs 17 residues. The V gene lost 3 bases and the J gene lost 6 bases, with 22 bases spanning the gap. The germline V gene has CDR1 MNHEY and CDR2 SMNVEV (reference sequence). The CDR3 reads CASSFLEPSPRLDTQYF. The DNA for the CDR3 is TGTGCCAGCAGTTTCCTAGAACCTAGCCCGAGGCTGGATACGCAGTATTTT.

This clonotype appeared many times. This chain uses TRBV18 with TRBJ2-3, with D hard to call. The CDR3 consists of 13 residues. V gave up 8 bases and J gave up 1 base, with 10 bases separating them. The V gene's germline CDR1 is KGHSH and CDR2 LQKENI. This CDR3 reads CASSPPGTDTQYF. The CDR3 DNA is TGTGCCAGCAGCCCCCCCGGCACAGATACGCAGTATTTT.

The V and J genes are TRBV6-1 and TRBJ1-5, with D maybe TRBD1 (6 bases). Germline assignment: CDR1 MNHNS and CDR2 SASEGT. Deletions cut 1 base from V and 4 bases from J, with 17 bases between. The length of the CDR3 is 17 residues. CDR3 in DNA: TGTGCCAGCAGTGAAGATGGGGGTGGACAGAGAAATCAGCCCCAGCATTTT. This codes for CASSEDGGGQRNQPQHF.

The chain combines TRBV5-1 with TRBJ2-3; TRBD2 matches at 11 bases. The CDR3 covers 16 residues. CDR1 and CDR2 (germline): SGHRS, YFSETQ. The V segment lost 4 bases and the J segment 6 bases; nucleotides outside the gene matches: 10. The CDR3, as DNA: TGCGCCAGCAGCCGCGGGACTAGCGGAGGGGGGGATACGCAGTATTTT. It yields the protein CASSRGTSGGGDTQYF.

The chain recombines TRBV12-3 or TRBV12-4 with TRBJ2-1; D possibly corresponds to TRBD2 (6 bases). V gave up 6 bases and J gave up 11 bases, with 17 bases separating them. This CDR3 is built from 13 residues. CDR3 nucleotide sequence: TGTGCCAGCAGCTCAACCGGGGGACCAAAGCAGTTCTTC. Protein: CASSSTGGPKQFF.

V usage is TRBV11-2 and J usage is TRBJ2-3, with TRBD2 identical over 8 bases. Trimming removed 2 bases from V and 6 bases from J; junction bases left unmatched: 13. CDR1 and CDR2 from the germline V gene are SGHAT and FQNNGV. The CDR3 runs 17 residues. The CDR3 DNA reads as TGTGCCAGCAGCTTAAATCCAGCGGGGGCCGGGGGGGATACGCAGTATTTT. It codes for CASSLNPAGAGGDTQYF.

The rearrangement links TRBV6-5 to TRBJ2-1; D could derive from TRBD1 or TRBD2 (5 bases each). The length of the CDR3 is 12 residues. From germline, CDR1 is MNHEY and CDR2 SVGAGI. Between the trimmed V and J ends, which lost 6 bases and 15 bases, there was a span of 18 bases. CDR3 coding DNA: TGTGCCAGCAGCCGACAGAGGGAAAAAGGGTTCTTC. Protein: CASSRQREKGFF.

This clonotype was seen only once. This chain connects TRBV20-1 to TRBJ2-3; no clear D gene. This CDR3 spans 12 amino acids. Germline assignment: CDR1 DFQATT and CDR2 SNEGSKA (reference sequence). Deletions cut 7 bases from V and 0 bases from J, with 8 bases between. For the CDR3, the DNA is TGCAGTGAAAGGGATAGCACAGATACGCAGTATTTT. It is translated as CSERDSTDTQYF.

There are a few counts of this clonotype. This chain links TRBV10-3 with TRBJ1-2, with unresolved D. In germline, CDR1 is ENHRY, CDR2 SYGVKD. The CDR3 is made up of 15 amino acids. The germline V and J ends were trimmed by 2 bases and 0 bases, with 10 bases remaining between them. The CDR3 sequence: CAISEAEIANYGYTF. DNA for the CDR3: TGTGCCATCAGTGAGGCGGAGATAGCTAACTATGGCTACACCTTC.

The chain is built from TRBV5-1 and TRBJ2-6, with D perhaps matching TRBD1 (6 bases). The V and J ends lost 2 bases and 0 bases respectively, with 15 bases between them. Germline loops: CDR1 SGHRS, CDR2 YFSETQ. The CDR3 length is 18 residues. CDR3 in DNA: TGCGCCAGCAGCTTATGGGCTCTGGGGGCCTCTGGGGCCAACGTCCTGACTTTC. Translated: CASSLWALGASGANVLTF.

The chain recombines TRBV20-1 with TRBJ2-7, with TRBD2 matching over 7 bases. Germline CDR1 reads DFQATT; CDR2 reads SNEGSKA (reference sequence). The CDR3 is 14 amino acids. J gave up 1 base and V 0 bases, and 3 bases lay outside the gene matches. CDR3: CSARDIAGSYEQYF. DNA of the CDR3: TGCAGTGCTAGAGACATAGCGGGTTCCTACGAGCAGTACTTC.

At least ten counts were recorded for this clonotype. V is TRBV7-6 and J is TRBJ2-3; 11 bases match TRBD2. With V trimmed by 4 bases and J by 1 base, 1 base remained unmatched. This CDR3 has 15 residues. CDR1 SGHVS and CDR2 FNYEAQ come from the germline V gene. The CDR3 spells CASSWGLAGTDTQYF. For the CDR3, the DNA is TGTGCCAGCAGCTGGGGACTAGCGGGCACAGATACGCAGTATTTT.

This chain connects TRBV18 to TRBJ2-2; D uncertain. The CDR3 sequence is 15 residues long. Germline V gives CDR1 KGHSH, CDR2 LQKENI. Trimming left V 3 bases short and J 3 bases short, with 11 bases between. The DNA for the CDR3 is TGTGCCAGCTCACCTATCCGGACCTACACCGGGGAGCTGTTTTTT. Translation: CASSPIRTYTGELFF.

This clonotype showed up just a few times. The chain uses TRBV12-3 or TRBV12-4 and TRBJ2-2; D unclear. The ends were cut back, 10 bases at V and 4 bases at J, with 10 bases in the middle. The CDR3 is made up of 12 amino acids. The DNA for the CDR3 is TGTGCCACCCCGAGGAGCACCGGGGAGCTGTTTTTT. It codes for CATPRSTGELFF.

Here the CDR3 DNA reads TGTGCCACCATGACAGGGCGGTTAGACAATGAGCAGTTCTTC. This codes for CATMTGRLDNEQFF. This chain links TRBV6-2 or TRBV6-3 with TRBJ2-1; 7 bases line up with TRBD1. The CDR3 consists of 14 residues. The V gene's germline CDR1 is MNHEY and CDR2 SVGEGT. V was pared by 10 bases and J by 5 bases, with 11 bases of the junction left unmatched.

The chain uses TRBV5-1 and TRBJ2-5; D not certain. This CDR3 is 15 amino acids long. The germline V gene encodes CDR1 SGHRS and CDR2 YFSETQ. Trimming cost V 4 bases and J 2 bases, with 15 bases left between them. In DNA, the CDR3 is TGCGCCAGCAGCCCGCCGCGGCTAGTTCAAGAGACCCAGTACTTC. Its protein is CASSPPRLVQETQYF.

V and J are TRBV6-2 or TRBV6-3 and TRBJ2-7, with 9 bases that match TRBD1. Germline values: CDR1 MNHEY, CDR2 SVGEGT. CDR3 length: 18 amino acids. V lost 4 bases, J lost 3 bases, and 16 bases stayed unmatched. CDR3 DNA: TGTGCCAGCAGTTTTCCGCTGACACAGGGGGCTAAGAACTACGAGCAGTACTTC. The encoded protein is CASSFPLTQGAKNYEQYF.

This clonotype was recorded once. The gene calls are TRBV12-3 or TRBV12-4 and TRBJ2-3; the D is unclear. Trimming removed 7 bases at V and 0 bases at J, with 8 bases between. There are 13 residues in the CDR3. The CDR3 sequence is CASNMGSTDTQYF. The CDR3, as DNA: TGTGCCAGCAACATGGGGAGCACAGATACGCAGTATTTT.

The chain is built from TRBV12-3 or TRBV12-4 and TRBJ2-7, with TRBD2 matching over 8 bases. V trimming: 5 bases; J trimming: 6 bases; junction bases outside the gene matches: 6. The CDR3 covers 13 residues. DNA of the CDR3: TGTGCCAGCAGTACCCGACTAGCGCGCGAGCAGTACTTC. Its protein is CASSTRLAREQYF.

Ten or more counts support this clonotype. This chain uses TRBV12-3 or TRBV12-4 with TRBJ1-2; D is possibly TRBD1 (5 bases). Deletions cut 3 bases from V and 4 bases from J, with 9 bases between. The CDR3 has 13 amino acids. The CDR3 is CASSLSGFYGYTF. In nucleotides, the CDR3 is TGTGCCAGCAGTTTGTCAGGGTTCTATGGCTACACCTTC.

The V call is TRBV30, the J call TRBJ1-6; D ambiguous. The CDR3 runs to 14 residues. V was clipped by 2 bases and J by 5 bases, with 10 bases between them. Germline CDR1 GTSNPN, CDR2 SVGIG (reference sequence). CDR3 coding DNA: TGTGCCTGGAGTCAGGCAGCCGATAATTCACCCCTCCACTTT. Its protein product is CAWSQAADNSPLHF.

There are a few counts of this clonotype. The chain recombines TRBV28 with TRBJ2-7; D remains unclear. This CDR3 has 14 amino acids. CDR1 is MDHEN and CDR2 is SYDVKM in the germline V gene. V was shortened by 6 bases and J by 3 bases, with 15 bases between the two germline ends. The chain's CDR3 is CASRRQGFNYEQYF. The CDR3 DNA follows: TGTGCCAGCAGGCGGCAAGGGTTTAACTACGAGCAGTACTTC.

This chain uses TRBV5-1 with TRBJ2-1; D not certain. Germline CDR1 and CDR2: SGHRS and YFSETQ. Between the trimmed V and J ends, which lost 0 bases and 4 bases, there was a span of 8 bases. The CDR3 runs 14 residues. The CDR3 loop reads CASSLEVVYNEQFF. The DNA of the CDR3 is TGCGCCAGCAGCTTGGAGGTAGTGTACAATGAGCAGTTCTTC.